Following are 12 T cell receptor beta chains from one sample sequenced in a study of T cells expressing NK-cell markers. TCRdb reprocessed the 5' RACE reads and keeps a single row for each CDR3 protein, giving no DNA. The sample table includes approximately 170,000 distinct CDR3 sequences. The specimen was blood T cells: a sorted CD56 or NKG2C T cell subset, CD4+ or CD8+ T cells, or bulk PBMC T cells (not recorded which). The receptors were gathered from a man aged 18 to 69 in good health.

The chain uses TRBV13 and TRBJ2-1; TCRdb's assignment of TRBD2 cannot be checked, as there is no DNA. The CDR3 length is 15 residues. Per the germline V gene, CDR1 is PRHDT and CDR2 is FYEKMQ (reference sequence). The CDR3 region is CASSLGLAGGNEQFF.

The rearrangement joins TRBV4-2 to TRBJ2-1; TCRdb outputs TRBD2, but without DNA this stays unchecked. Germline CDR1 LGHNA, CDR2 YNFKEQ. CDR3 size: 16 residues. The CDR3 sequence: CASSQAVGTSFYEQFF.

The chain carries TRBV5-6 and TRBJ2-4; the TCRdb D gene call, TRBD2, has no DNA to confirm it. The germline V gene encodes CDR1 SGHDT and CDR2 YYEEEE. The CDR3 is 12 residues long. CDR3: CASSLVEGLFYF.

The chain joins TRBV15 to TRBJ2-3; the TCRdb D gene call, TRBD2, has no DNA to confirm it. The CDR3 totals 15 residues. From germline, CDR1 is LNHNV and CDR2 YYDKDF (reference sequence). The CDR3 sequence: CATSSSDSPTDTQYF.

This chain uses TRBV4-1 with TRBJ2-2. Germline loops: CDR1 MGHRA, CDR2 YSYEKL. The CDR3 contains 15 residues. The CDR3 is CASSQDMPGTGELFF.

The chain joins TRBV6-1 to TRBJ2-7; TCRdb's D gene call, TRBD1, goes unchecked for lack of DNA. This CDR3 comprises 15 residues. The germline CDR1 and CDR2 sequences are MNHNS and SASEGT. The chain's CDR3 is CASSRPGQGEHEQYF.

V is TRBV7-3 and J is TRBJ2-1; TCRdb names TRBD2, which stays unverified in the absence of DNA. CDR3 size: 16 residues. Germline CDR1 and CDR2: SGHTA and FQGTGA. This chain's CDR3 is CASSSPLSGGKNEQFF. The full variable domain, with the rest looked up from reference TRBV7-3 and TRBJ2-1, is GAGVSQTPSNKVTEKGKYVELRCDPISGHTALYWYRQSLGQGPEFLIYFQGTGAADDSGLPNDRFFAVRPEGSVSTLKIQRTERGDSAVYLCASSSPLSGGKNEQFFGPGTRLTVL.

This chain uses TRBV25-1 with TRBJ1-1; TCRdb indicates TRBD1, and absent DNA this call remains unverified. CDR3 size: 12 residues. Germline V lookup: CDR1 MGHDK, CDR2 SYGVNS. The CDR3 spells CASSPIGGEAFF.

The rearrangement uses TRBV3-1 and TRBJ1-2; the D call from TCRdb, TRBD1, cannot be confirmed without DNA. The CDR3 totals 17 residues. The germline V gene encodes CDR1 LGHDT and CDR2 YNNKEL (reference sequence). CDR3 sequence: CASSQEGGAPINYGYTF.

The gene calls are TRBV7-7 and TRBJ2-7; TCRdb lists TRBD1, though no DNA is available to test this call. CDR1 and CDR2 from the germline V gene are SSHAT and FNYEAQ (reference sequence). This CDR3 comprises 15 residues. The CDR3 is CASSLAKGQGYEQYF.

The rearrangement joins TRBV5-6 to TRBJ1-6; absent DNA, TCRdb's TRBD1 call cannot be checked. The CDR3 sequence is 15 residues long. Germline V gene sequence: CDR1 SGHDT, CDR2 YYEEEE. This CDR3 reads CASSLIRRDNSPLHF.

The rearrangement joins TRBV29-1 to TRBJ1-4; TCRdb's D gene call, TRBD1, goes unchecked for lack of DNA. The CDR3 spans 15 residues. CDR1 SQVTM and CDR2 ANQGSEA come from the germline V gene. The CDR3 spells CSVTGTPKGSEKLFF.